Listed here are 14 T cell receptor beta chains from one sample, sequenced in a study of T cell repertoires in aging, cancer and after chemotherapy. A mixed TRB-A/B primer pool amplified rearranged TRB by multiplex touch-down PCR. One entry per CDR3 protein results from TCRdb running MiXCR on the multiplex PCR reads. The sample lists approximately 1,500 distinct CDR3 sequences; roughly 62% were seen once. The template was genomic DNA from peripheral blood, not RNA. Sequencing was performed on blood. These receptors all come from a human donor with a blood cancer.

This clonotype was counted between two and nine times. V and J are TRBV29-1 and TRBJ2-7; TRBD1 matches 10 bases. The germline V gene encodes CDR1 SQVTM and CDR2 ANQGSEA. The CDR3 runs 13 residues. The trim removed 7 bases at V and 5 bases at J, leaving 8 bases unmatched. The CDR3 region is CSAGQGVPDEQYF. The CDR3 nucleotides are TGCAGCGCTGGACAGGGGGTTCCAGACGAGCAGTACTTC.

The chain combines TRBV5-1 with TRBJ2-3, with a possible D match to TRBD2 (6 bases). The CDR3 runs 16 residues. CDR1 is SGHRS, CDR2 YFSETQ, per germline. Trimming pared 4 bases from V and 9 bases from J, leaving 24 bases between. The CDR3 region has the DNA TGCGCCAGCAGCGGGGTCGGGGGACCCAGCCAGGGCACGCAGTATTTT. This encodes CASSGVGGPSQGTQYF.

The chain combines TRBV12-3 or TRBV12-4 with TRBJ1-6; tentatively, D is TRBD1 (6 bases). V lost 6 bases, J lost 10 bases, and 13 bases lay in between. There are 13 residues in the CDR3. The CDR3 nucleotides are TGTGCCAGCAGGGCCAGGGGAAACTCACCCCTCCACTTT. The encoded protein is CASRARGNSPLHF.

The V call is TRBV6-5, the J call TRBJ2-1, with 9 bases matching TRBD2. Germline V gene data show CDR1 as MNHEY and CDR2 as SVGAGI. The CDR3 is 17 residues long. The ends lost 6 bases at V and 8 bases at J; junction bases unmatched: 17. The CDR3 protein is CASSPGGGRAGEDEQFF. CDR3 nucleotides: TGTGCCAGCAGCCCCGGGGGCGGGAGGGCCGGAGAGGATGAGCAGTTCTTC.

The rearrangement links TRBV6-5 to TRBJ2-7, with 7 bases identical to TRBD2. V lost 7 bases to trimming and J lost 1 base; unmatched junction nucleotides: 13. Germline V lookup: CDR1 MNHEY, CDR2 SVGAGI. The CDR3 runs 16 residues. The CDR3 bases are TGTGCCAGCAATACGAGGAGCGGGATACAATCCTACGAGCAGTACTTC. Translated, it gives CASNTRSGIQSYEQYF.

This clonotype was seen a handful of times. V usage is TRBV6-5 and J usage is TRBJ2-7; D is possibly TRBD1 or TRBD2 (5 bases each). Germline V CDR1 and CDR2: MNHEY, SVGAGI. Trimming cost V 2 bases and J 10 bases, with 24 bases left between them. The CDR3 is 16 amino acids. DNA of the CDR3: TGTGCCAGCAGTTACCTCCCTGTGTCGGGGCGGGCGGCCCAGTACTTC. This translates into CASSYLPVSGRAAQYF.

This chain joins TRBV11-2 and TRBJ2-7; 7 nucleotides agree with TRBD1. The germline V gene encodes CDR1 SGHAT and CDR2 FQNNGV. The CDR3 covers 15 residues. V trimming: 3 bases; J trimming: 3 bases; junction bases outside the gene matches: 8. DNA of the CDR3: TGTGCCAGCAGCTTGGAGACAGGGAATTTCTACGAGCAGTACTTC. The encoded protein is CASSLETGNFYEQYF.

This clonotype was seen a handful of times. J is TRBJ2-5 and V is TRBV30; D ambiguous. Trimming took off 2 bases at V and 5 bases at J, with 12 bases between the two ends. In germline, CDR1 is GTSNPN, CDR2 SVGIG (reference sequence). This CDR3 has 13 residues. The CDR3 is CAWSRGLGETQYF. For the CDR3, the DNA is TGTGCCTGGAGTAGAGGCCTTGGGGAGACCCAGTACTTC.

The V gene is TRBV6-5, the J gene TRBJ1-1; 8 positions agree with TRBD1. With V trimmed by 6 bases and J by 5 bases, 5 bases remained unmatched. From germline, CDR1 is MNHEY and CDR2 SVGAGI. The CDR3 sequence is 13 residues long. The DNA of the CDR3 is TGTGCCAGCAGCCTACAGGGGGTGACTGAAGCTTTCTTT. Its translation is CASSLQGVTEAFF.

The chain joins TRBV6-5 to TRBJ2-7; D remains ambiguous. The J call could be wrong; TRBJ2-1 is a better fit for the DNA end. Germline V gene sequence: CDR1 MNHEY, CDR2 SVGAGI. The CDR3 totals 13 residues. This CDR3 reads CASSGPASYEQFF. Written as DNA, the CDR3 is TGTGCCAGCAGTGGCCCCGCCTCCTACGAGCAGTTCTTC.

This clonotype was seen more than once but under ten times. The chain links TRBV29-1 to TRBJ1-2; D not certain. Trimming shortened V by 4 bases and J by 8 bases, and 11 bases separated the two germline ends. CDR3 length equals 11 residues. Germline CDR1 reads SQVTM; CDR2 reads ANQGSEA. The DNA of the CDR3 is TGCAGCGTTGTGGGAGTAAGGGGCTACACCTTC. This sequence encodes CSVVGVRGYTF.

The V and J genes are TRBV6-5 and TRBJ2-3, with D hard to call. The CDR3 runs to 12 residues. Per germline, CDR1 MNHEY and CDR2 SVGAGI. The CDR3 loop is CAVKTGTDTQYF. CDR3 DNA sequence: TGTGCAGTGAAGACTGGGACAGATACGCAGTATTTT.

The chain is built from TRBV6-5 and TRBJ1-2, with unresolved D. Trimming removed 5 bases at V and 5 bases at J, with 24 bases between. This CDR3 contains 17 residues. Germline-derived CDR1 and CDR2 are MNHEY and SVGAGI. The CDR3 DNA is TGTGCCAGCAGTGAGAATCCCCATCCCACAACTAGGTATGGCTACACCTTC. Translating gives CASSENPHPTTRYGYTF.

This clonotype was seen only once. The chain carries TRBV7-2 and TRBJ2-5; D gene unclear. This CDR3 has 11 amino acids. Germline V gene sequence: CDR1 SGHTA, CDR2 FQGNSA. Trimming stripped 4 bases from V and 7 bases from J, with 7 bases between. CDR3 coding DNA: TGTGCCAGCAGCTCCCTTCCGACCCAGTACTTC. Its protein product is CASSSLPTQYF.